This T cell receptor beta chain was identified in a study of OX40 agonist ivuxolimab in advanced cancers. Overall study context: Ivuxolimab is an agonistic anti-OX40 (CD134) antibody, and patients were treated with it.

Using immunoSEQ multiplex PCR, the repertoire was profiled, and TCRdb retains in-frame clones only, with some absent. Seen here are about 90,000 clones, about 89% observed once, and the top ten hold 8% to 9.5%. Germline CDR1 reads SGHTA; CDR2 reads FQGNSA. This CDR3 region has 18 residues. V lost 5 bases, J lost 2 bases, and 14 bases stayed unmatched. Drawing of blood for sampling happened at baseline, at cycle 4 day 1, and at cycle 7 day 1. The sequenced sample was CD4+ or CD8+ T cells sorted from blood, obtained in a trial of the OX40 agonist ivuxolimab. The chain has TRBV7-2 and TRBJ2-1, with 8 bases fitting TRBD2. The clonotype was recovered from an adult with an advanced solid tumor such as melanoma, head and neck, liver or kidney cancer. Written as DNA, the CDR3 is TGTGCCAGCAGCCCCCACGGGACCCCGGGACTAGCCTACAATGAGCAGTTCTTC. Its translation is CASSPHGTPGLAYNEQFF. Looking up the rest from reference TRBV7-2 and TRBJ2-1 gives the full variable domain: GAGVSQSPSNKVTEKGKDVELRCDPISGHTALYWYRQSLGQGLEFLIYFQGNSAPDKSGLPSDRFSAERTGGSVSTLTIQRTQQEDSAVYLCASSPHGTPGLAYNEQFFGPGTRLTVL.